This T cell receptor (beta chain) was sequenced during a study of cytomegalovirus exposure and HLA in healthy donors. Points from the study as a whole: TRBV6-2, TRBV6-3 and some other V segments were unresolvable in 87-base-pair reads. From TCR beta sequences, most subjects' HLA-A and HLA-B alleles were reportedly predicted accurately.

PCR primers comprised 60 Vbeta and 13 Jbeta primers. Some clones are missing from TCRdb's copy, which holds only in-frame ones; the method was immunoSEQ multiplex PCR. The sample lists about 160,000 clones, roughly 80% occurring once. Concerning this clone itself: Its antigen is as yet unknown.

V lost 4 bases and J lost 7, with 14 bases in between. This CDR3 spans 13 amino acids. Germline V gene lookup returns CDR1 ENHRY and CDR2 SYGVKD. The chain is built from TRBV10-3 and TRBJ2-7; possible D gene TRBD1, 6 bases. The origin of this receptor is a man aged 40-50 years in good health and CMV-seronegative. Input material: PBMCs. The CDR3 region has the DNA TGTGCCATCAGTGCCCGGGACACCACTGAGCAGTACTTC. Translated: CAISARDTTEQYF.